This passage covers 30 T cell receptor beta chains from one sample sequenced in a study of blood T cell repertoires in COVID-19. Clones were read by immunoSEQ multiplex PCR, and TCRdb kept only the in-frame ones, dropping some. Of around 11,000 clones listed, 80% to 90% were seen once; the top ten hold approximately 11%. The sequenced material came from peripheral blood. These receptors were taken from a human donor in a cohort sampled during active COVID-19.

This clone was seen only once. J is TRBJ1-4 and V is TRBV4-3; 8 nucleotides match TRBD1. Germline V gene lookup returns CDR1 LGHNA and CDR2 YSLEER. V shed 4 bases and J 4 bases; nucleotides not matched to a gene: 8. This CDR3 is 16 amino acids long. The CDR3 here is CASSRLPGQVNEKLFF. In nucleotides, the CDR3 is TGCGCCAGCAGCCGTCTTCCGGGACAGGTTAATGAAAAACTGTTTTTT.

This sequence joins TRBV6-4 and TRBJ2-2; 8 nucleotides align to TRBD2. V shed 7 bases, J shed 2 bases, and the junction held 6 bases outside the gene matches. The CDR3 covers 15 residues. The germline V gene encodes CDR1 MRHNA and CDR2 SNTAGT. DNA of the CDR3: TGTGCCAGCACCGCCAGCGGGGGAAACACCGGGGAGCTGTTTTTT. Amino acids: CASTASGGNTGELFF.

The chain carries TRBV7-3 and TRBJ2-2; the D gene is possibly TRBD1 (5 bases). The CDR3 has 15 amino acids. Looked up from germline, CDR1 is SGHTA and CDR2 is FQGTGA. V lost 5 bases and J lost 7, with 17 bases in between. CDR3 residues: CASSAAGPGYGELFF. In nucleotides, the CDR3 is TGTGCCAGCAGCGCCGCTGGGCCAGGGTACGGGGAGCTGTTTTTT.

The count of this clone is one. CDR3 protein: CASSFLGTGRRANYGYTF. The CDR3 region has the DNA TGCGCCAGCAGCTTCCTTGGGACAGGGAGGAGGGCTAACTATGGCTACACCTTC. The chain is built from TRBV4-1 and TRBJ1-2; 9 bases are shared with TRBD1. Looked up from germline, CDR1 is MGHRA and CDR2 is YSYEKL. Losses at the gene ends were 5 bases for V and 0 bases for J; bases not matched to a gene: 13. The length of the CDR3 is 18 residues.

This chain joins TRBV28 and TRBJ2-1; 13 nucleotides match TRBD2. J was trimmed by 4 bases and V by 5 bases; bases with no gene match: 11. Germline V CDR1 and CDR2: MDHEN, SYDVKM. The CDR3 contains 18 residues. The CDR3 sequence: CASSHLPTTSGGYNEQFF. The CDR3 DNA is TGTGCCAGCAGTCATCTGCCCACGACTAGCGGGGGGTACAATGAGCAGTTCTTC. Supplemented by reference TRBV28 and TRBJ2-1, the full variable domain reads DVKVTQSSRYLVKRTGEKVFLECVQDMDHENMFWYRQDPGLGLRLIYFSYDVKMKEKGDIPEGYSVSREKKERFSLILESASTNQTSMYLCASSHLPTTSGGYNEQFFGPGTRLTVL.

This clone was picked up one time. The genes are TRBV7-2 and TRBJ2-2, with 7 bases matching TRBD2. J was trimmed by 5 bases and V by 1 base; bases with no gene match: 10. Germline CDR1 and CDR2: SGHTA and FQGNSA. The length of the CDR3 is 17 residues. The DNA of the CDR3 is TGTGCCAGCAGCTTAGGATTTGCGGGGGTGTCAACCGGGGAGCTGTTTTTT. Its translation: CASSLGFAGVSTGELFF.

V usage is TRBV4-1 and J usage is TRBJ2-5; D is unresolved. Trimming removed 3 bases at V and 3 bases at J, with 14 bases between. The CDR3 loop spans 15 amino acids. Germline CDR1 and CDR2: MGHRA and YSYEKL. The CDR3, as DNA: TGCGCCAGCAGCCAGGATGCCATGGGCGAAGAGACCCAGTACTTC. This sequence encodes CASSQDAMGEETQYF.

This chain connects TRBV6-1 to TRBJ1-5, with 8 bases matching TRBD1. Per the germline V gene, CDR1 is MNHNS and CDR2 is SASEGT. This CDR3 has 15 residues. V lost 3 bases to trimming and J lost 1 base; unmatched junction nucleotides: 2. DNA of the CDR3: TGTGCCAGCAGTGAGACAGGGGTAAGCAATCAGCCCCAGCATTTT. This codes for CASSETGVSNQPQHF.

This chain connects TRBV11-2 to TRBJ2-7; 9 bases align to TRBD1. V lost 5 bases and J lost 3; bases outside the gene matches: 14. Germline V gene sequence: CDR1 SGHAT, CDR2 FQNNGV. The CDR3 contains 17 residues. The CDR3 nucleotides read TGTGCCAGCAGCCCACGTCCCGGGACAGGGATCAACTACGAGCAGTACTTC. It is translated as CASSPRPGTGINYEQYF.

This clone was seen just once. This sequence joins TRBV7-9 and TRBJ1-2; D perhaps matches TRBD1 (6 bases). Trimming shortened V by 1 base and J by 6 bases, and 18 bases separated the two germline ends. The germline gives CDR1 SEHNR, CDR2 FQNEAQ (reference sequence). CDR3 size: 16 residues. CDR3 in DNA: TGTGCCAGCAGCTTAGGGACTTGGACAGCCTACCATGGCTACACCTTC. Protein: CASSLGTWTAYHGYTF.

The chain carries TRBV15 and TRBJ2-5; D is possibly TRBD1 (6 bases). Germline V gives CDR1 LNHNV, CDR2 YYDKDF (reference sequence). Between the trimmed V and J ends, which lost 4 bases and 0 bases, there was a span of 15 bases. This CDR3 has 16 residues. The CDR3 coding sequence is TGTGCCACCAGCAAAGGGGGTTGGCGGGACCAAGAGACCCAGTACTTC. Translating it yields CATSKGGWRDQETQYF.

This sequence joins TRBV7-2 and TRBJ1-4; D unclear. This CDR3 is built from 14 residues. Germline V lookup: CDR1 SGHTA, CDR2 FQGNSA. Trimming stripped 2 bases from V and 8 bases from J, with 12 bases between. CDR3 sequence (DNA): TGTGCCAGCAGCTTACAGGTTGGAAACGAAAAACTGTTTTTT. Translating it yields CASSLQVGNEKLFF.

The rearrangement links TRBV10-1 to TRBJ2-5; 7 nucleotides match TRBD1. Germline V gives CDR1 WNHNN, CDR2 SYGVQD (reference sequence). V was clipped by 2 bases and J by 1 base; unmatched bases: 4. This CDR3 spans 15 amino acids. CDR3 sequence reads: CASSERTGRQETQYF. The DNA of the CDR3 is TGCGCCAGCAGTGAGAGGACAGGTCGCCAAGAGACCCAGTACTTC.

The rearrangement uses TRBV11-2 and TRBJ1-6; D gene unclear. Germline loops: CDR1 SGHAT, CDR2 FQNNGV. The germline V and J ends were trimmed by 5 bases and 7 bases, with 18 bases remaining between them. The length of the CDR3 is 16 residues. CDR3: CASSPWEGSRNSPLHF. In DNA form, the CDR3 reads TGTGCCAGCAGCCCATGGGAGGGCTCGAGAAATTCACCCCTCCACTTT.

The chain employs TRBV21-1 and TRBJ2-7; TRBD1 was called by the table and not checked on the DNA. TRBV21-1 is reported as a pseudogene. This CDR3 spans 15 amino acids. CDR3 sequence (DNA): TGTGCCAGCAGGCCCCGGGACAGGGGGTCCTACGAGCAGTACTTC. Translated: CASRPRDRGSYEQYF.

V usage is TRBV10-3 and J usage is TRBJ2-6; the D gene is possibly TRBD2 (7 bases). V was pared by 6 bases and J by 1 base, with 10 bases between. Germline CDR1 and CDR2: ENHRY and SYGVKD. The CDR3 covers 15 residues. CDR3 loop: CAIRGGQSGANVLTF. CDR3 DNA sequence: TGTGCCATCAGGGGGGGGCAATCTGGGGCCAACGTCCTGACTTTC.

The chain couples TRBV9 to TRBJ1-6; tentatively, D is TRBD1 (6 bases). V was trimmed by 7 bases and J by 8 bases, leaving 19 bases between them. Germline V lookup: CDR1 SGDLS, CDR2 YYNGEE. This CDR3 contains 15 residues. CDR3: CASSSQGAVDSPLHF. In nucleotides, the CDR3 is TGTGCCAGCTCGTCACAGGGTGCTGTTGATTCACCCCTCCACTTT.

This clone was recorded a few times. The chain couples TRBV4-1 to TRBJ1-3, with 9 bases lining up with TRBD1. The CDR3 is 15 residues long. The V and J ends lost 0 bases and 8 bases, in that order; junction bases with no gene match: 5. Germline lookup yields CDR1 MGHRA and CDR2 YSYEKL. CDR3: CASSQENRGQDTIYF. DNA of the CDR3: TGCGCCAGCAGCCAAGAGAACAGGGGGCAGGACACCATATATTTT.

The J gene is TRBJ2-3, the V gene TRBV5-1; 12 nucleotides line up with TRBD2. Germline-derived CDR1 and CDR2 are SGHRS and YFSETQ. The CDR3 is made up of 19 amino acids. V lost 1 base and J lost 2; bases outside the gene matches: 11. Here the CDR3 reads CASSLPSGLAGSTTDTQYF. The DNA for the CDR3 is TGCGCCAGCAGCTTGCCGTCCGGACTAGCGGGGAGCACCACAGATACGCAGTATTTT.

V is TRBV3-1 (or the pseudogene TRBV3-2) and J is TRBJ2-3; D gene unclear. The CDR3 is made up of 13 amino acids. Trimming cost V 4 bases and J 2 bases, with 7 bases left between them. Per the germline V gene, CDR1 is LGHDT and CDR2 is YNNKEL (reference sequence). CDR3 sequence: CASSPLITDTQYF. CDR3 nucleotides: TGTGCCAGCAGCCCTTTAATCACAGATACGCAGTATTTT.

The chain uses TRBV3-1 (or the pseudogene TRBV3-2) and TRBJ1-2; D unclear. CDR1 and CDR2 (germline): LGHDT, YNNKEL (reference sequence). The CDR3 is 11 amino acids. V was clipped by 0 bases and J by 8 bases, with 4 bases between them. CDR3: CASSQDRGYTF. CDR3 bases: TGTGCCAGCAGCCAAGATCGGGGCTACACCTTC.

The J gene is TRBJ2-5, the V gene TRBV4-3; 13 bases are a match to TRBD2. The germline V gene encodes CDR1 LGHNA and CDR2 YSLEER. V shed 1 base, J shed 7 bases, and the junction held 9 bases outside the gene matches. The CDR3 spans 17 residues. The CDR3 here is CASSQGTSGGGVGTQYF. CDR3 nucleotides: TGCGCCAGCAGCCAAGGCACTAGCGGGGGGGGAGTGGGGACCCAGTACTTC.

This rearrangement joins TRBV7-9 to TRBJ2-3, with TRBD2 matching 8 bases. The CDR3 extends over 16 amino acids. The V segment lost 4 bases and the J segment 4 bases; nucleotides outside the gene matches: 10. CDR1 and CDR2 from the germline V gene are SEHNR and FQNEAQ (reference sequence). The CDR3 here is CASSYDGGVLADTQYF. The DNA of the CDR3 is TGTGCCAGCAGCTACGACGGGGGGGTGTTGGCAGATACGCAGTATTTT. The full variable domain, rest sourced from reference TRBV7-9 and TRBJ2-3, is DTGVSQNPRHKITKRGQNVTFRCDPISEHNRLYWYRQTLGQGPEFLTYFQNEAQLEKSRLLSDRFSAERPKGSFSTLEIQRTEQGDSAMYLCASSYDGGVLADTQYFGPGTRLTVL.

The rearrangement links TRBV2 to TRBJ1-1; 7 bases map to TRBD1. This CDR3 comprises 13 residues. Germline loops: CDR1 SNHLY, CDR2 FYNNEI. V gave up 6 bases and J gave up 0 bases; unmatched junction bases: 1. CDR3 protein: CASRGQLNTEAFF. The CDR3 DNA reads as TGTGCCAGCAGGGGACAGCTGAACACTGAAGCTTTCTTT.

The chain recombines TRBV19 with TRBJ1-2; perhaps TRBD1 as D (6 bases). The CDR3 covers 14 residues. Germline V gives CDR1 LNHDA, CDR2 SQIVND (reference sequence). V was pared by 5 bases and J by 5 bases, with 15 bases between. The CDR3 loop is CASSQQGTPYGYTF. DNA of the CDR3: TGTGCCAGTAGTCAACAGGGTACCCCATATGGCTACACCTTC. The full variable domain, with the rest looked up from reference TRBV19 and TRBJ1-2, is DGGITQSPKYLFRKEGQNVTLSCEQNLNHDAMYWYRQDPGQGLRLIYYSQIVNDFQKGDIAEGYSVSREKKESFPLTVTSAQKNPTAFYLCASSQQGTPYGYTFGSGTRLTVV.

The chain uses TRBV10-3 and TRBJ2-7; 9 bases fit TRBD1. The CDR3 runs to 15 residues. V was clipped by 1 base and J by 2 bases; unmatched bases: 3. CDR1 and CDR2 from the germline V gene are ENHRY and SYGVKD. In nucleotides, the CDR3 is TGTGCCATCAGTGAGTGGGGGACAGGGACCTACGAGCAGTACTTC. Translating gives CAISEWGTGTYEQYF.

CDR3: CASSRIGGGSGNTIYF. The CDR3 DNA follows: TGTGCCAGCAGTCGGATAGGTGGAGGCTCTGGAAACACCATATATTTT. The gene calls are TRBV27 and TRBJ1-3; D uncertain. Germline-derived CDR1 and CDR2 are MNHEY and SMNVEV (reference sequence). Between the trimmed V and J ends, which lost 5 bases and 0 bases, there was a span of 14 bases. The CDR3 is made up of 16 amino acids.

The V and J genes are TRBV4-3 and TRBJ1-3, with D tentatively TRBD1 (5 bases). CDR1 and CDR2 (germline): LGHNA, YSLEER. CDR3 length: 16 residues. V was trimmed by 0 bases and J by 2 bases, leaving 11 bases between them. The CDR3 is CASSQDRAGAGNTIYF. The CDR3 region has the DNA TGCGCCAGCAGCCAAGATCGGGCGGGGGCTGGAAACACCATATATTTT.

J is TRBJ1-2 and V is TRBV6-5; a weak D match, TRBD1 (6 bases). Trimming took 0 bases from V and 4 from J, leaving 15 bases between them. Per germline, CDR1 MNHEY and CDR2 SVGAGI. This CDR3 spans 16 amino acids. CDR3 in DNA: TGTGCCAGCAGTTACTCAGTGGGGGCGTTCATCTATGGCTACACCTTC. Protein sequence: CASSYSVGAFIYGYTF.

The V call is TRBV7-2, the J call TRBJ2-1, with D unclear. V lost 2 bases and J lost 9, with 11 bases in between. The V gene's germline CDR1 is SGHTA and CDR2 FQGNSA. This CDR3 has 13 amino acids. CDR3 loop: CASSLNRVGEQFF. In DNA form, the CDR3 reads TGTGCCAGCAGCTTAAATCGGGTCGGTGAGCAGTTCTTC.